This T cell receptor beta chain derives from a study of blood T cell repertoires in COVID-19. Study-wide background: Material from acute and convalescent COVID-19 was sourced from the United States, Italy and Spain. The analysed material was cDNA or gDNA that came from T cells, B-cell-depleted T cells, or PBMCs.

Germline values: CDR1 MNHEY, CDR2 SMNVEV (reference sequence). V shed 5 bases and J shed 1 base, with 12 bases lying between them. This CDR3 spans 14 amino acids. In the authors' workflow: Researchers report that nucleated cell counts were estimated from reference gene primer amplification. Sequenced by immunoSEQ multiplex PCR; TCRdb stores in-frame clones only, minus some. D and trimming were read from the DNA, whereas the V and J calls and clone size are those reported in that table. The sample contains around 100,000 clones, roughly 88% of which appear only once. The material sequenced was peripheral blood. The V and J genes are TRBV27 and TRBJ2-7; D not resolved. This receptor was obtained from a human donor in a cohort sampled during active COVID-19. The CDR3 protein is CASSTHGGSYEQYF. The CDR3 DNA reads as TGTGCCAGCAGTACTCATGGCGGATCCTACGAGCAGTACTTC.